Sequencing of this T cell receptor (beta chain) was carried out in a study of T cell repertoires in cytomegalovirus infection. Whole-study results and caveats: Frequencies of public TCR beta families were cumulated, and this identified carriers of CMV plus the relevant HLA.

Remarks on this clonotype: The antigen is unknown.

V was pared by 8 bases and J by 1 base, with 19 bases between. CDR3 length: 15 amino acids. From the reads, TCRdb called clonotypes with MiXCR, one entry per CDR3 protein. Of around 450,000 distinct CDR3 sequences listed, 30% to 40% were seen once; the top ten hold roughly an eighth. The V gene is TRBV5-3, the J gene TRBJ2-7, with D hard to call. TRBV5-3 is an ORF; its function is uncertain. The receptor's source is a human donor in good health (CMV status not recorded). Some clones in this sample may be carry-over from other donors' samples. The sequenced material came from PBMCs. The CDR3 protein is CASSPYTELSYEQYF. The CDR3 region has the DNA TGTGCCAGCAGCCCCTACACCGAGCTATCCTACGAGCAGTACTTC.